This entry describes one T cell receptor beta chain. Antigen unknown. The junction departs from the called germline gene at one end, perhaps through a read error. The same CDR3 also results from other DNA sequences found in this sample. The data were taken from a study of cytotoxic CD8 clonotypes in ibrutinib-treated CLL. Study in general: Following a median approximately eleven months of treatment, with a range of 6 to 36, response samples were taken. Productive templates averaged around 250,000 per sample, and productive rearrangements 94,082. Findings of the study overall: Investigators sampled sustained-remission and progressing patients at differing times.

Method: immunoSEQ multiplex PCR; TCRdb's copy keeps in-frame clones and lacks some. The sample has approximately 130,000 clones, 84% seen once; the top ten hold around 3%. This CDR3 contains 16 residues. Germline-derived CDR1 and CDR2 are SQVTM and ANQGSEA. The TCR was taken from a human donor with chronic lymphocytic leukemia. V and J are TRBV29-1 and TRBJ2-1; D might be TRBD1 (6 bases). This material consisted of PBMCs, taken after 24 months of ibrutinib treatment. The CDR3 is CSVPGTNLWSGNEQFF. The CDR3 nucleotides read TGTAGCGTTCCCGGGACAAACCTCTGGAGTGGCAATGAGCAGTTCTTC.